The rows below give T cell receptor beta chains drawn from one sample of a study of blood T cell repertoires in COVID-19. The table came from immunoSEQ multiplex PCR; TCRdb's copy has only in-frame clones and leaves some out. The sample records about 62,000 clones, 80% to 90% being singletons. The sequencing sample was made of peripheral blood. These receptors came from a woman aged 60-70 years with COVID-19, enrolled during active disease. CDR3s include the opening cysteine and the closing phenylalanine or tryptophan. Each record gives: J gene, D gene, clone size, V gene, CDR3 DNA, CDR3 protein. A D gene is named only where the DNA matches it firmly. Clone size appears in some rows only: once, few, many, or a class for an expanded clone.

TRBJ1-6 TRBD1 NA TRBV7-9 TGTGCCAGCAGCGGGACAGTAAATTCACCCCTCCACTTT CASSGTVNSPLHF
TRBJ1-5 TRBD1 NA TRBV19 TGTGCCAGTAGGGGACAGGGAGCAGGTCAGCCCCAGCATTTT CASRGQGAGQPQHF
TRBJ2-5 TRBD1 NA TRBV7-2 TGTGCCAGCAGCTTTACCAGGGGGCCAGGGACCCAGTACTTC CASSFTRGPGTQYF
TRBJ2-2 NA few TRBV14 TGTGCCAGCAGCCCTTCTCCGGGAGACACCGGGGAGCTGTTTTTT CASSPSPGDTGELFF
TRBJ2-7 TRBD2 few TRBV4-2 TGTGCCAGCAGCCAAGCCGGGGGTAGCGGGAGTTTCTCGGTCTACGAGCAGTACTTC CASSQAGGSGSFSVYEQYF
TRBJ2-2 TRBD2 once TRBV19 TGTGCCAGTACCCCGGGACTATGGGGGGAGCTGTTTTTT CASTPGLWGELFF
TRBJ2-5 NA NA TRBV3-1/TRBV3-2 TGTGCCAGCAGCCAAGACAGGAGCGACACAGGGGAGACCCAGTACTTC CASSQDRSDTGETQYF
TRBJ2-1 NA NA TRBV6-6 TGTGCCAGCAGTTACTGGGCCAGCTCCTACAATGAGCAGTTCTTC CASSYWASSYNEQFF
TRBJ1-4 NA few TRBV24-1 TGTGCCACCAGTGACCGCGGGTCGGGAAAGGAAAAACTGTTTTTT CATSDRGSGKEKLFF
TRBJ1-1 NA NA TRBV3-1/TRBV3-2 TGTGCCAGCAGCCATTTAGAGACTTTCTTT CASSHLETFF
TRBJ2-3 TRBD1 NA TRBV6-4 TGTGCCAGGGGACAGGCCCTACGGCGAGGAGATACGCAGTATTTT CARGQALRRGDTQYF
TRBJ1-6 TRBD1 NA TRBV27 TGTGCCAGCAGTTTGGGGCAGGGGGACTCACCCCTCCACTTT CASSLGQGDSPLHF
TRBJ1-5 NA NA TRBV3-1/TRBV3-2 TGTGCCAGCAGCCCAGGGGTGTCCAATCAGCCCCAGCATTTT CASSPGVSNQPQHF
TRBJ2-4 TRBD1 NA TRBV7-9 TGTGCCAGCAGCCCCACAGGGGCCGCCAAAAACATTCAGTACTTC CASSPTGAAKNIQYF
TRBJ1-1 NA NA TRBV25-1 TGTGCCAGCAGTGAATGGGGGGGGGCAAACACTGAAGCTTTCTTT CASSEWGGANTEAFF
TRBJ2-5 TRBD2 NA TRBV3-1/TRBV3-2 TGTGCCAGCAGCCAAGATCGGTTAGGGGTAGCGGGAGAGACCCAGTACTTC CASSQDRLGVAGETQYF
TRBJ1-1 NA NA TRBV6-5 TGTGCCAGCAGTTACCCAGGGTATGACTCTGAAGCTTTCTTT CASSYPGYDSEAFF
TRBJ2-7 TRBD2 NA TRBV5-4 TGTGCCAGCAGCTTGGGGAGGAAGGAGGGAGGGACCTACGAGCAGTACTTC CASSLGRKEGGTYEQYF
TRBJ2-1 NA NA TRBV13 TGTGCCAGCAGCCCAGGGGTCAATGAGCAGTTCTTC CASSPGVNEQFF
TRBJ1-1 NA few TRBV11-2 TGTGCCAGCAGCTCCGACAGGAACACTGAAGCTTTCTTT CASSSDRNTEAFF
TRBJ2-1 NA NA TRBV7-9 TGTGCCAGCACCCTGGCGGGATTCAGCGAGGATGAGCAGTTCTTC CASTLAGFSEDEQFF
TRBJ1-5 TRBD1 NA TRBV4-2 TGTGCCAGCAGCCAAAGACAGGGTCACCATTTT CASSQRQGHHF
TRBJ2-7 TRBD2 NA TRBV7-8 TGTGCCAGCAGGAGACACGACCGAACCGTTGGGCGGGAGGGGGGCGAGCAGTACTTC CASRRHDRTVGREGGEQYF